A single sample is the source of the 19 T cell receptor beta chains below, sequenced in a study of T cells in Graves' hyperthyroidism and ophthalmopathy. From RNA transcripts, TCR beta CDR3 regions were amplified. Researchers ran a first-round RT-PCR on the TCR CDR3 using the HTBI primer set. TCRdb ran MiXCR on the multiplex PCR reads and lists one entry per CDR3 protein. The sample consists of hundreds of thousands of distinct CDR3 sequences, roughly 32% of them appearing once. Sequenced sample: blood. These receptors originate from a middle-aged woman with Graves' hyperthyroidism.

The chain uses TRBV4-3 and TRBJ1-5; D unresolved. CDR1 and CDR2 (germline): LGHNA, YSLEER. V lost 0 bases and J 0 bases, leaving 12 bases between the germline ends. CDR3 length: 17 residues. The CDR3 nucleotides are TGCGCCAGCAGCCAAGATGTGATAGTGGATAGCAATCAGCCCCAGCATTTT. Amino acids: CASSQDVIVDSNQPQHF.

This clonotype turned up a few times. This chain uses TRBV10-3 with TRBJ2-2; D is possibly TRBD1 (5 bases). The length of the CDR3 is 13 residues. Germline CDR1 reads ENHRY; CDR2 reads SYGVKD. Trimming removed 4 bases at V and 7 bases at J, with 10 bases between. The CDR3 nucleotides read TGTGCCATCAGTGCGAGCAGGGACGGGGAGCTGTTTTTT. Its translation: CAISASRDGELFF.

This clonotype was observed a handful of times. The chain couples TRBV6-2 or TRBV6-3 to TRBJ1-1, with TRBD1 as a possible D gene (6 bases). This CDR3 has 15 residues. Trimming took 2 bases from V and 3 from J, leaving 13 bases between them. Germline CDR1 and CDR2: MNHEY and SVGEGT. The CDR3 reads CASSYPDRSYTEAFF. The CDR3 DNA is TGTGCCAGCAGTTACCCCGACAGGAGTTACACTGAAGCTTTCTTT.

The chain uses TRBV12-3 or TRBV12-4 and TRBJ1-1; the D gene is possibly TRBD1 (5 bases). The CDR3 has 16 amino acids. With 8 bases removed from V and 1 base from J, the gap between germline ends came to 20 bases. The DNA for the CDR3 is TGTGCCAGCGTACCAGCTCATTCCGGACAGAACACTGAAGCTTTCTTT. Its translation: CASVPAHSGQNTEAFF.

This clonotype appeared a few times. DNA for the CDR3: TGTGCCAGCAGCCTGAGACAGGGGGCGACTAACTATGGCTACACCTTC. Encoded protein: CASSLRQGATNYGYTF. The chain carries TRBV28 and TRBJ1-2, with 10 bases matching TRBD1. The V segment lost 6 bases and the J segment 0 bases; nucleotides outside the gene matches: 7. This CDR3 has 16 residues. The germline V gene has CDR1 MDHEN and CDR2 SYDVKM.

The rearrangement joins TRBV4-3 to TRBJ1-1, with D maybe TRBD1 (6 bases). The CDR3 length is 16 residues. Trimming took off 1 base at V and 0 bases at J, with 12 bases between the two ends. Germline values: CDR1 LGHNA, CDR2 YSLEER. The CDR3 coding sequence is TGCGCCAGCAGCCAAGTCAGGGGAACCATGAACACTGAAGCTTTCTTT. Translated: CASSQVRGTMNTEAFF.

This chain joins TRBV2 and TRBJ2-3; 8 positions agree with TRBD2. With 5 bases clipped from V and 4 bases from J, the junction kept 2 bases outside the gene matches. The CDR3 runs 13 residues. CDR1 and CDR2 from the germline V gene are SNHLY and FYNNEI. For the CDR3, the DNA is TGTGCCAGCAGTTGGCGGGAGGCAGATACGCAGTATTTT. Translated: CASSWREADTQYF.

The rearrangement joins TRBV7-9 to TRBJ1-2; no firm D call. Germline V CDR1 and CDR2: SEHNR, FQNEAQ (reference sequence). This CDR3 is built from 13 residues. V lost 3 bases and J lost 12, with 17 bases in between. The CDR3 protein is CASSFYSLSGNTF. CDR3 in DNA: TGTGCCAGCAGCTTCTACAGCCTCTCTGGAAACACCTTC.

This clonotype appeared a few times. The genes are TRBV12-3 or TRBV12-4 and TRBJ2-2; TRBD2 aligns across 9 bases. V lost 2 bases, J lost 3 bases, and 4 bases stayed unmatched. The CDR3 is 16 residues long. The CDR3 DNA is TGTGCCAGCAGTTTACGGCGGGGGGGGTACACCGGGGAGCTGTTTTTT. Translation: CASSLRRGGYTGELFF.

This clonotype was found many times. The chain employs TRBV12-3 or TRBV12-4 and TRBJ1-3; D is uncertain. V was clipped by 4 bases and J by 1 base, with 5 bases between them. This CDR3 region has 13 residues. As DNA, the CDR3 is TGTGCCAGCAGTTCCCTTTCTGGAAACACCATATATTTT. Residues: CASSSLSGNTIYF.

This clonotype has just a few counts. The chain uses TRBV5-6 and TRBJ2-7; 9 bases map to TRBD1. The CDR3 is 13 amino acids. Germline CDR1 is SGHDT and CDR2 is YYEEEE. J was trimmed by 6 bases and V by 3 bases; bases with no gene match: 4. The CDR3 is CASSSRTGAEQYF. CDR3 nucleotides: TGTGCCAGCAGCTCCAGGACAGGGGCCGAGCAGTACTTC.

Comments on this clonotype: At one end the junction does not follow the germline gene, possibly because of a read error. The CDR3 reads CASSQDRQGYEKLFF. DNA of the CDR3: TGCGCCAGCAGCCAAGATAGGCAGGGTTACGAAAAACTGTTTTTT. This sequence joins TRBV7-9 and TRBJ1-4, with a weak D call TRBD1 (5 bases). CDR3 length: 15 residues. Germline V gives CDR1 SEHNR, CDR2 FQNEAQ (reference sequence).

To note about this clonotype: A much larger clonotype is one base distant, so this may be a read error. The chain carries TRBV4-3 and TRBJ1-2; a possible D gene is TRBD1 (6 bases). Germline CDR1 LGHNA, CDR2 YSLEER. This CDR3 contains 13 residues. CDR3 residues: CASGQQGYYGYTF. The DNA of the CDR3 is TGCGCCAGCGGCCAACAGGGCTACTATGGCTACACCTTC.

This chain joins TRBV20-1 and TRBJ1-2; D is ambiguous. Germline loops: CDR1 DFQATT, CDR2 SNEGSKA (reference sequence). The CDR3 totals 11 residues. Trimming took 5 bases from V and 8 from J, leaving 12 bases between them. The CDR3 DNA reads TGCAGTGCTGGTTCCGAGGGCGGCTACACCTTC. This codes for CSAGSEGGYTF.

Regarding this clonotype: A much larger clone lies a single base off, so this may be a read error. CDR3 DNA: TGTGCCAGCAGCTTGGTTTCGAAACTCACCTACGAGCAGTGCTTC. Amino acids: CASSLVSKLTYEQCF. The chain employs TRBV7-9 and TRBJ2-7; D is undetermined. This CDR3 comprises 15 residues. Germline loops: CDR1 SEHNR, CDR2 FQNEAQ (reference sequence).

This clonotype was observed many times. The chain recombines TRBV7-2 with TRBJ2-7, with no clear D. V lost 5 bases, J lost 6 bases, and 11 bases lay in between. Germline CDR1 SGHTA, CDR2 FQGNSA. CDR3 size: 12 residues. The CDR3 spells CASSPQVGEQYF. In DNA form, the CDR3 reads TGTGCCAGCAGCCCCCAAGTTGGCGAGCAGTACTTC.

The chain employs TRBV29-1 and TRBJ2-7; D is undetermined. This CDR3 comprises 11 residues. Germline V gene sequence: CDR1 SQVTM, CDR2 ANQGSEA. Trimming left V 7 bases short and J 6 bases short, with 13 bases between. CDR3 residues: CSASEFREQYF. As DNA, the CDR3 is TGCAGCGCCTCCGAATTCCGCGAGCAGTACTTC.

The chain joins TRBV25-1 to TRBJ1-4; a weak D match, TRBD1 (5 bases). The V and J ends lost 8 bases and 4 bases respectively, with 20 bases between them. Germline assignment: CDR1 MGHDK and CDR2 SYGVNS. The CDR3 is 16 amino acids. CDR3 nucleotides: TGTGCCAGCTCACGGGAACAGGCCAGAAGTAATGAAAAACTGTTTTTT. This sequence encodes CASSREQARSNEKLFF. The full variable domain, in which reference TRBV25-1 and TRBJ1-4 provide the parts outside the CDR3, is EADIYQTPRYLVIGTGKKITLECSQTMGHDKMYWYQQDPGMELHLIHYSYGVNSTEKGDLSSESTVSRIRTEHFPLTLESARPSHTSQYLCASSREQARSNEKLFFGSGTQLSVL.

This clonotype was seen more than once but under ten times. The chain carries TRBV12-3 or TRBV12-4 and TRBJ2-7; unclear D gene. Trimming took off 4 bases at V and 9 bases at J, with 19 bases between the two ends. The CDR3 covers 14 residues. The CDR3 sequence: CASSSNDLAGRQYF. CDR3 DNA sequence: TGTGCCAGCAGTTCGAACGACCTTGCCGGACGGCAGTACTTC.